This TCR beta chain was sequenced in a study of T cell changes during pregnancy in multiple sclerosis. The V gene's germline CDR1 is SQVTM and CDR2 ANQGSEA. This CDR3 spans 15 amino acids. V dropped 5 bases and J dropped 2; count of bases not matched to a gene: 7. TCRdb's table, derived via immunoSEQ multiplex PCR, lists solely in-frame clones and lacks some. Among about 83,000 clones listed, approximately 90% were seen once. Sequenced here: PBMCs, sampled in the first trimester of pregnancy. This chain uses TRBV29-1 with TRBJ2-3, with TRBD2 matching over 10 bases. The sequence derives from a female donor in good health, serving as a control in a pregnancy study. Some clones in this sample may be carry-over from other donors' samples. The CDR3 DNA reads TGCAGCGTTCTAGCGGGGGCGACGAACACAGATACGCAGTATTTT. This encodes CSVLAGATNTDTQYF.